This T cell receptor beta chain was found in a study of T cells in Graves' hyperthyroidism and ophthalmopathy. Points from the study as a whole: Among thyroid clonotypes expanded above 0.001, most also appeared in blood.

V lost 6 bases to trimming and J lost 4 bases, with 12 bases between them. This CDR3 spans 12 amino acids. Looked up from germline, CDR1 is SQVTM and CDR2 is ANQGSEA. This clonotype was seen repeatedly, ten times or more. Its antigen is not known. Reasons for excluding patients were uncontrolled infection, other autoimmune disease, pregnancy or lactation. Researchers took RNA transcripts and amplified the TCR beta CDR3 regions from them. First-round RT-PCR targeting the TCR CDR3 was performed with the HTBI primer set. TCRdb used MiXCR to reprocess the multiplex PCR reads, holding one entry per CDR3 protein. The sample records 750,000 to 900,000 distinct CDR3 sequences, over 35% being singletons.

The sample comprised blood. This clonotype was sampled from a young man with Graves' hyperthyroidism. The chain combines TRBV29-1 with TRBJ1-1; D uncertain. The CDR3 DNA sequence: TGCAGCGTCCGACCGGGCGGCACTGAAGCTTTCTTT. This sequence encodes CSVRPGGTEAFF.